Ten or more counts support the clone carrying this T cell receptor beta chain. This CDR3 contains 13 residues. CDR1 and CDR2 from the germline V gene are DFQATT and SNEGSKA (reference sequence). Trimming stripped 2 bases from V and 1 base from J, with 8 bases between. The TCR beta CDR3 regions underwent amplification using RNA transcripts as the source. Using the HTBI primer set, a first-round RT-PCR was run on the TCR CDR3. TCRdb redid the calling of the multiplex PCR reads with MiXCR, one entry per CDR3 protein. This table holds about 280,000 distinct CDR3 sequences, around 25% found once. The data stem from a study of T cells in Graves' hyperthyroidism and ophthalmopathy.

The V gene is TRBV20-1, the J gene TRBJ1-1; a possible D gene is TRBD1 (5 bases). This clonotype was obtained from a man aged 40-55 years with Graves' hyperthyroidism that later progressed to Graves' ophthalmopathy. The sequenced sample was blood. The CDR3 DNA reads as TGCAGTGCTAGACAGGGTCGGAACACTGAAGCTTTCTTT. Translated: CSARQGRNTEAFF.